A selection of T cell receptor beta chains follows, all from one sample in a study of regulatory T cells in long-lasting Graves disease. MiXCR, run by TCRdb on the multiplex PCR reads, gives a single entry per CDR3 protein. The data contain hundreds of thousands of distinct CDR3 sequences, 15% to 20% of them seen just once; the ten biggest clones take up 15% to 20%. These same data were also listed under a study on T cells in Graves' hyperthyroidism and ophthalmopathy.

Specimen: peripheral blood mononuclear cells (PBMCs), collected at new diagnosis, from a patient treated with antithyroid drugs. The receptor source for this set is a woman in her twenties or thirties with Graves disease. Both conserved end residues are part of each CDR3. The order of the fields is J gene, V gene, D gene, clone size, CDR3 protein, CDR3 DNA. D genes are given only for firm matches. Rows give clone size only sometimes, using once, few, many, or a class for an expanded clone.

>TRBJ2-3|TRBV28|NA|many
CASSFVEEGADTQYF
TGTGCCAGCAGTTTTGTTGAGGAGGGGGCAGATACGCAGTATTTT
>TRBJ2-7|TRBV20-1|NA|many
CSARIPSGVEQYF
TGCAGTGCTAGAATTCCATCGGGGGTCGAGCAGTACTTC
>TRBJ2-7|TRBV5-1|TRBD2|many
CASTEGTSLYEQYF
TGCGCCAGCACCGAGGGGACTAGCCTCTACGAGCAGTACTTC
>TRBJ1-2|TRBV20-1|NA|many
CSARMSGLNNYGYTF
TGCAGTGCTAGGATGTCCGGACTGAATAACTATGGCTACACCTTC
>TRBJ2-7|TRBV28|NA|NA
CASGFRATSYEQYF
TGTGCCAGCGGTTTTCGGGCTACCTCCTACGAGCAGTACTTC
>TRBJ2-2|TRBV6-1|NA|few
CASETGELFF
TGTGCCAGCGAGACCGGGGAGCTGTTTTTT
>TRBJ2-2|TRBV9|NA|NA
CASSVGPVTTGELFF
TGTGCCAGCAGCGTCGGGCCAGTAACCACCGGGGAGCTGTTTTTT
>TRBJ2-7|TRBV28|TRBD2|NA
CASSLLAAHEQYF
TGTGCCAGCAGTTTACTAGCGGCCCACGAGCAGTACTTC
>TRBJ2-5|TRBV24-1|NA|NA
CATSGGGAETQYF
TGTGCCACCAGTGGAGGGGGGGCGGAGACCCAGTACTTC
>TRBJ1-1|TRBV12-3/TRBV12-4|NA|many
CASSFGRGTEAFF
TGTGCCAGCAGTTTTGGGAGGGGTACTGAAGCTTTCTTT
>TRBJ2-3|TRBV6-2/TRBV6-3|NA|NA
CASSYGSGADTQYF
TGTGCCAGCAGTTACGGGTCAGGGGCGGATACGCAGTATTTT
>TRBJ2-5|TRBV2|NA|few
CASSNSKTQYF
TGTGCCAGCAGTAATAGTAAGACCCAGTACTTC
>TRBJ2-5|TRBV27|TRBD2|NA
CASSLSGPSGSRETQYF
TGTGCCAGCAGTTTATCTGGGCCTAGCGGGAGTAGAGAGACCCAGTACTTC
>TRBJ1-5|TRBV7-8|TRBD1|many
CASGRDRGSPSNQPQHF
TGTGCCAGCGGGCGGGACAGGGGCTCCCCTAGCAATCAGCCCCAGCATTTT
>TRBJ2-3|TRBV7-9|NA|many
CASSPLLASAQYF
TGTGCCAGCAGCCCCCTTCTCGCCTCGGCGCAGTATTTT
>TRBJ2-2|TRBV12-3/TRBV12-4|NA|many
CASGTGNTGELFF
TGTGCCAGCGGGACGGGAAACACCGGGGAGCTGTTTTTT
>TRBJ2-1|TRBV20-1|TRBD2|NA
CSASTREGRNEQFF
TGCAGTGCTAGTACACGGGAGGGCCGGAATGAGCAGTTCTTC
>TRBJ2-2|TRBV19|NA|few
CASRILPSSAGELFF
TGTGCCAGTAGGATCCTACCCTCATCGGCCGGGGAGCTGTTTTTT
>TRBJ2-7|TRBV5-6|NA|few
CASSDAAGFEQYF
TGTGCCAGCAGCGATGCCGCGGGGTTCGAGCAGTACTTC
>TRBJ2-7|TRBV13|TRBD1|NA
CASSLDREVAYEQYF
TGTGCCAGCAGCCTGGACAGGGAGGTTGCCTACGAGCAGTACTTC
>TRBJ2-5|TRBV18|TRBD1|few
CASSPPERQGAGETQYF
TGTGCCAGCTCACCACCGGAGAGACAGGGGGCCGGAGAGACCCAGTACTTC
>TRBJ2-3|TRBV12-5|NA|NA
CAGGLGDTQYF
TGTGCTGGTGGTTTAGGAGATACGCAGTATTTT
>TRBJ1-1|TRBV6-1|NA|many
CASADRRNTEAFF
TGTGCCAGCGCAGACCGGCGGAACACTGAAGCTTTCTTT
>TRBJ1-5|TRBV20-1|NA|many
CSARDLGVSNQPQHF
TGCAGTGCTAGAGATTTGGGCGTTAGCAATCAGCCCCAGCATTTT
>TRBJ2-3|TRBV18|TRBD2|NA
CASSPPLMSTSGTTDTQYF
TGTGCCAGCTCACCACCGTTGATGTCAACTAGCGGCACCACAGATACGCAGTATTTT
>TRBJ2-1|TRBV19|NA|NA
CASRSSGANEQFF
TGTGCCAGTAGATCCTCAGGGGCCAATGAGCAGTTCTTC
>TRBJ1-6|TRBV14|NA|NA
CASSQAQRFGYLHF
TGTGCCAGCAGCCAAGCACAGCGCTTCGGATACCTCCACTTT
>TRBJ2-7|TRBV27|NA|few
CASSRRGLGYEQYF
TGTGCCAGCAGTCGCCGGGGCCTGGGGTACGAGCAGTACTTC
>TRBJ2-5|TRBV10-3|NA|NA
CAISGAKETQYF
TGTGCCATCAGTGGGGCCAAAGAGACCCAGTACTTC
>TRBJ2-7|TRBV4-1|NA|NA
CASSQVGEYEQYF
TGTGCCAGCAGCCAAGTTGGGGAGTACGAGCAGTACTTC
>TRBJ2-7|TRBV29-1|TRBD1|once
CSVYTRTGRYEQYF
TGCAGCGTTTATACGAGGACAGGGCGGTACGAGCAGTACTTC
>TRBJ2-3|TRBV7-2|NA|NA
CASSLVRPLSTDTQYF
TGTGCCAGCAGCTTAGTCCGCCCCTTAAGCACAGATACGCAGTATTTT
>TRBJ1-2|TRBV9|NA|NA
CASTRDNLGLYGYTF
TGTGCCAGCACTAGGGACAATCTCGGCCTCTATGGCTACACCTTC
>TRBJ2-7|TRBV12-3/TRBV12-4|NA|many
CASSLQGNGEQYF
TGTGCCAGCAGTTTACAGGGGAACGGCGAGCAGTACTTC
>TRBJ1-1|TRBV28|NA|NA
CASSLGAPRNTEAFF
TGTGCCAGCAGTTTGGGGGCCCCGAGGAACACTGAAGCTTTCTTT
>TRBJ2-1|TRBV29-1|TRBD1|NA
CSANRGQTSYNEQFF
TGCAGCGCCAACAGGGGTCAGACCTCCTACAATGAGCAGTTCTTC
>TRBJ2-4|TRBV7-2|TRBD1|NA
CASSRTGRNSIQYF
TGTGCCAGCAGCCGGACAGGGAGGAACTCCATTCAGTACTTC
>TRBJ2-1|TRBV28|TRBD2|NA
CASSLNLAGELDEQFF
TGTGCCAGCAGTTTAAACCTAGCGGGAGAGCTCGATGAGCAGTTCTTC
>TRBJ2-3|TRBV15|TRBD2|many
CATSRDRRGLAGGPTDTQYF
TGTGCCACCAGCAGAGACCGGAGGGGACTAGCGGGAGGCCCCACAGATACGCAGTATTTT
>TRBJ1-5|TRBV5-6|NA|many
CASSLRQGRSNQPQHF
TGTGCCAGCAGCTTGCGCCAGGGTAGGAGCAATCAGCCCCAGCATTTT
>TRBJ1-3|TRBV11-2|NA|NA
CASSPRQAGRNTIYF
TGTGCCAGCAGCCCGCGACAGGCAGGGCGGAACACCATATATTTT
>TRBJ2-5|TRBV20-1|NA|many
CSVVGNTGKETQYF
TGCAGTGTTGTCGGGAACACCGGGAAGGAGACCCAGTACTTC
>TRBJ1-2|TRBV15|NA|many
CATSRDRGGANGYTF
TGTGCCACCAGCAGAGATCGCGGGGGAGCGAACGGCTACACCTTC
>TRBJ2-7|TRBV28|NA|many
CASSDGAGTYEQYF
TGTGCCAGCAGTGATGGGGCCGGAACCTACGAGCAGTACTTC
>TRBJ2-3|TRBV5-1|TRBD1|NA
CASRLRQGNADTQYF
TGCGCCAGCCGTCTAAGACAGGGGAACGCAGATACGCAGTATTTT
>TRBJ2-3|TRBV28|NA|few
CASSLLTAQKKDTQYF
TGTGCCAGCAGTTTATTGACAGCCCAAAAGAAAGATACGCAGTATTTT
>TRBJ2-7|TRBV6-2/TRBV6-3|NA|once
CASSQVQGPPYEQYF
TGTGCCAGCAGCCAAGTACAGGGACCACCCTACGAGCAGTACTTC
>TRBJ1-3|TRBV28|NA|many
CASSQFPSSGNTIYF
TGTGCCAGCAGTCAATTCCCCAGCTCTGGAAACACCATATATTTT
>TRBJ2-1|TRBV4-2|TRBD2|few
CASSHDGTSGGRDEQFF
TGTGCCAGCAGCCACGACGGGACTAGCGGCGGCAGAGATGAGCAGTTCTTC
>TRBJ2-1|TRBV11-2|TRBD2|many
CASSPSGRIGDEQFF
TGTGCCAGCAGCCCGAGCGGGAGGATTGGAGATGAGCAGTTCTTC
>TRBJ2-5|TRBV19|NA|NA
CASRGMGMGAQYF
TGTGCCAGTAGAGGCATGGGGATGGGAGCCCAGTACTTC
>TRBJ1-6|TRBV12-3/TRBV12-4|NA|few
CASSLLDRTSPLHF
TGTGCCAGCAGTTTGTTGGACCGAACTTCACCCCTCCACTTT
>TRBJ1-2|TRBV28|NA|many
CASSFGVPLGGYTF
TGTGCCAGCAGTTTTGGGGTTCCCCTGGGAGGCTACACCTTC